This T cell receptor beta chain was documented in a study of OX40 agonist ivuxolimab in advanced cancers. The wider study: An anti-OX40 (CD134) antibody with agonistic activity, ivuxolimab, was administered to patients. Points from the study as a whole: There were, on average, more expanded clones in CD8+ T cells than in CD4+. At doses 0.1 to 3.0 mg/kg, CD4+ and CD8+ clones expanded. Partial responders receiving 0.1-3.0 mg/kg showed among the lowest clonal expansion.

TCRdb's table, derived via immunoSEQ multiplex PCR, lists solely in-frame clones and lacks some. The repertoire holds around 97,000 clones, with 86% as singletons. Germline CDR1 SGDLS, CDR2 YYNGEE. V dropped 2 bases and J dropped 9 bases, with 14 bases sitting between them. This CDR3 has 13 residues. This clone was recorded a few times. No antigen is known for it. The sample was CD4+ or CD8+ T cells sorted from blood, taken in a trial of the OX40 agonist ivuxolimab. The chain recombines TRBV9 with TRBJ1-1, with D hard to call. This receptor was obtained from an adult with an advanced solid tumor such as melanoma, head and neck, liver or kidney cancer. The CDR3 is CASSVERAGKAFF. For the CDR3, the DNA is TGTGCCAGCAGCGTCGAGAGGGCGGGGAAAGCTTTCTTT.